Shown below are 15 T cell receptor beta chains from a single sample sequenced in a study of cytomegalovirus exposure and HLA in healthy donors. Clones were sequenced by immunoSEQ multiplex PCR, and TCRdb holds only the in-frame ones, with some missing. Altogether under 200,000 clones are present, approximately 96% being singletons, with the ten largest covering around 0.9%. Sample: PBMCs. The source of these receptors is a woman younger than 30 in good health and CMV-seronegative.

The gene calls are TRBV5-1 and TRBJ1-1, with TRBD1 identical over 8 bases. The CDR3 totals 14 residues. Trimming took 5 bases from V and 4 from J; bases not matched to a gene: 7. Germline V gene lookup returns CDR1 SGHRS and CDR2 YFSETQ. CDR3 loop: CASSSGGAPTEAFF. DNA of the CDR3: TGCGCCAGCAGTTCAGGGGGCGCACCCACTGAAGCTTTCTTT.

The chain couples TRBV4-3 to TRBJ2-7; TRBD1 matches 8 bases. This CDR3 has 14 residues. Germline assignment: CDR1 LGHNA and CDR2 YSLEER. Losses at the gene ends were 4 bases for V and 4 bases for J; bases not matched to a gene: 6. The CDR3 loop reads CASSPTTGEYEQYF. CDR3 in DNA: TGCGCCAGCAGCCCCACGACAGGGGAATACGAGCAGTACTTC.

The chain has TRBV18 and TRBJ1-1; 9 bases agree with TRBD1. The J segment lost 5 bases and the V segment lost 3 bases, leaving 4 bases of the junction unmatched. This CDR3 comprises 14 residues. Germline values: CDR1 KGHSH, CDR2 LQKENI. DNA of the CDR3: TGTGCCAGCTCACCGACAGGGGGGAAGACTGAAGCTTTCTTT. This translates into CASSPTGGKTEAFF.

This chain uses TRBV30 with TRBJ2-5; TRBD2 aligns across 10 bases. J lost 5 bases, V lost 7 bases, and 13 bases had no gene match. The CDR3 runs 15 residues. CDR1 and CDR2 (germline): GTSNPN, SVGIG (reference sequence). The CDR3 bases are TGTGCCTCGGACCCAGCGGGGGGGCCGGGGGAGACCCAGTACTTC. It specifies CASDPAGGPGETQYF.

The chain carries TRBV5-1 and TRBJ2-1; weak D call: TRBD2 (6 bases). The CDR3 totals 15 residues. From germline, CDR1 is SGHRS and CDR2 YFSETQ. Trimming shortened V by 4 bases and J by 0 bases, and 11 bases separated the two germline ends. This chain's CDR3 is CASSLSGSSYNEQFF. CDR3 nucleotides: TGCGCCAGCAGCCTTAGCGGTAGCTCCTACAATGAGCAGTTCTTC.

V is TRBV10-3 and J is TRBJ2-7; 9 nucleotides line up with TRBD1. The CDR3 loop spans 13 amino acids. The V segment lost 8 bases and the J segment 5 bases; nucleotides outside the gene matches: 7. Per the germline V gene, CDR1 is ENHRY and CDR2 is SYGVKD. The CDR3 DNA is TGTGCCATCTCCGACAGGGGGGAGAACGAGCAGTACTTC. It specifies CAISDRGENEQYF.

The chain carries TRBV6-4 and TRBJ2-1, with D tentatively TRBD1 (6 bases). Germline assignment: CDR1 MRHNA and CDR2 SNTAGT. CDR3 size: 14 residues. V was cut by 7 bases and J by 0 bases, with 10 bases left in between. CDR3 bases: TGTGCCAGCAAGGCGGACAGCTCCTACAATGAGCAGTTCTTC. It translates to CASKADSSYNEQFF.

V usage is TRBV7-8 and J usage is TRBJ1-4; D is undetermined. The V gene lost 3 bases and the J gene lost 6 bases, with 14 bases spanning the gap. Germline CDR1 and CDR2: SGHVS and FQNEAQ. This CDR3 spans 15 amino acids. CDR3: CASSLGGRTHEKLFF. The CDR3 DNA reads as TGTGCCAGCAGCTTGGGCGGGAGAACACATGAAAAACTGTTTTTT.

The chain combines TRBV29-1 with TRBJ2-1; D is perhaps TRBD1 (6 bases). V gave up 6 bases and J gave up 9 bases, with 18 bases separating them. This CDR3 is built from 13 residues. Germline V gene lookup returns CDR1 SQVTM and CDR2 ANQGSEA. CDR3 in amino acids: CSVQAQTGTEQFF. The DNA for the CDR3 is TGCAGCGTCCAGGCCCAAACAGGGACTGAGCAGTTCTTC.

This clone has only one observation. This chain joins TRBV9 and TRBJ1-2, with a possible D match to TRBD1 (5 bases). Looked up from germline, CDR1 is SGDLS and CDR2 is YYNGEE. Trimming cost V 3 bases and J 2 bases, with 5 bases left between them. The CDR3 has 12 amino acids. CDR3: CASSGQNYGYTF. CDR3 nucleotide sequence: TGTGCCAGCAGCGGACAGAACTATGGCTACACCTTC. The full variable domain, with the rest looked up from reference TRBV9 and TRBJ1-2, is DSGVTQTPKHLITATGQRVTLRCSPRSGDLSVYWYQQSLDQGLQFLIQYYNGEERAKGNILERFSAQQFPDLHSELNLSSLELGDSALYFCASSGQNYGYTFGSGTRLTVV.

As to this clone: This same CDR3 is encoded by further DNA sequences in the sample. This chain uses TRBV18 with TRBJ1-2; the match to TRBD1 covers 9 bases. CDR1 is KGHSH, CDR2 LQKENI, per germline. Losses at the gene ends were 2 bases for V and 3 bases for J; bases not matched to a gene: 4. The CDR3 totals 15 residues. The CDR3 sequence is CASSPSQGADYGYTF. In DNA form, the CDR3 reads TGTGCCAGCTCACCATCACAGGGGGCAGACTATGGCTACACCTTC.

This chain uses TRBV11-3 with TRBJ2-7; possibly TRBD1 for D (5 bases). Germline V CDR1 and CDR2: SGHNT, YENEEA. The CDR3 consists of 13 residues. The germline V and J ends were trimmed by 5 bases and 5 bases, with 13 bases remaining between them. This CDR3 is CASSPTGADEQYF. CDR3 nucleotides: TGTGCCAGCAGCCCCACAGGAGCCGACGAGCAGTACTTC.

The chain couples TRBV9 to TRBJ1-1; D uncertain. The CDR3 length is 12 residues. Trimming took off 3 bases at V and 0 bases at J, with 3 bases between the two ends. CDR1 SGDLS and CDR2 YYNGEE come from the germline V gene. The CDR3 loop is CASSGVNTEAFF. The CDR3 DNA is TGTGCCAGCAGCGGAGTGAACACTGAAGCTTTCTTT.

This chain links TRBV5-1 with TRBJ2-3; 16 positions match TRBD2. Germline values: CDR1 SGHRS, CDR2 YFSETQ. The V gene end was trimmed by 0 bases and the J gene end by 5 bases; junction bases not matched to a gene: 6. This CDR3 is built from 18 residues. The chain's CDR3 is CASSLAGLAGGPGDTQYF. In DNA, the CDR3 is TGCGCCAGCAGCTTGGCGGGACTAGCGGGGGGGCCCGGAGATACGCAGTATTTT.

The chain joins TRBV6-1 to TRBJ2-6, with D possibly matching TRBD1 (5 bases). The CDR3 is made up of 15 amino acids. The V gene lost 7 bases and the J gene lost 2 bases, with 12 bases spanning the gap. Germline V lookup: CDR1 MNHNS, CDR2 SASEGT. The CDR3, as DNA: TGTGCCAGCAACCCCGACAGAACTGGGGCCAACGTCCTGACTTTC. Amino acids: CASNPDRTGANVLTF.